This passage covers 26 T cell receptor beta chains from one sample sequenced in a study of blood T cell repertoires in COVID-19. Produced via immunoSEQ multiplex PCR; TCRdb's table is partial and in-frame only. The sample shows 100,000 to 150,000 clones, approximately 80% of them seen only once. The specimen was peripheral blood. All receptors come from a woman aged 45-60 years with acute or convalescent COVID-19.

The J gene is TRBJ2-2, the V gene TRBV2, with D perhaps matching TRBD1 (5 bases). V shed 3 bases and J shed 0 bases, with 8 bases lying between them. The CDR3 covers 15 residues. Germline CDR1 is SNHLY and CDR2 is FYNNEI. CDR3 region: CASSEIRANTGELFF. The CDR3 nucleotides read TGTGCCAGCAGTGAGATCAGGGCGAACACCGGGGAGCTGTTTTTT.

This rearrangement joins TRBV5-6 to TRBJ2-1; TRBD2 is a possible D gene (5 bases). V was clipped by 2 bases and J by 9 bases, with 15 bases between them. CDR3 length equals 14 residues. Germline V gene lookup returns CDR1 SGHDT and CDR2 YYEEEE. CDR3 sequence: CASSFGFSVGEQFF. As DNA, the CDR3 is TGTGCCAGCAGCTTTGGCTTTAGCGTGGGTGAGCAGTTCTTC. Full variable domain (outside the CDR3, taken from reference TRBV5-6 and TRBJ2-1): DAGVTQSPTHLIKTRGQQVTLRCSPKSGHDTVSWYQQALGQGPQFIFQYYEEEERQRGNFPDRFSGHQFPNYSSELNVNALLLGDSALYLCASSFGFSVGEQFFGPGTRLTVL.

This chain connects TRBV3-1 (or the pseudogene TRBV3-2) to TRBJ1-4; D gene ambiguous. CDR1 and CDR2 (germline): LGHDT, YNNKEL (reference sequence). The length of the CDR3 is 15 residues. Trimming removed 0 bases at V and 11 bases at J, with 16 bases between. The CDR3, as DNA: TGTGCCAGCAGCCAAGATCCTTACCTGACGAGGAAACTGTTTTTT. Its protein is CASSQDPYLTRKLFF.

The chain couples TRBV4-1 to TRBJ1-2; 8 nucleotides agree with TRBD1. The CDR3 runs to 15 residues. With 4 bases clipped from V and 2 bases from J, the junction kept 6 bases outside the gene matches. Per the germline V gene, CDR1 is MGHRA and CDR2 is YSYEKL. The CDR3 reads CASSLGQDINYGYTF. The CDR3 DNA sequence: TGCGCCAGCAGCCTGGGACAGGATATAAACTATGGCTACACCTTC.

The chain combines TRBV30 with TRBJ2-3; D possibly corresponds to TRBD2 (5 bases). Trimming pared 7 bases from V and 0 bases from J, leaving 11 bases between. Germline V CDR1 and CDR2: GTSNPN, SVGIG (reference sequence). This CDR3 has 13 amino acids. The CDR3 bases are TGTGCCTTGGGCAGAGGGAGCACAGATACGCAGTATTTT. This encodes CALGRGSTDTQYF.

The rearrangement joins TRBV19 to TRBJ2-1; a weak D match, TRBD2 (5 bases). CDR1 is LNHDA, CDR2 SQIVND, per germline (reference sequence). The CDR3 extends over 15 amino acids. The V end lost 5 bases, the J end lost 6 bases, and 17 bases lay between the germline ends. The CDR3 spells CASSSRASEANEQFF. Written as DNA, the CDR3 is TGTGCCAGTAGTTCCCGGGCCTCGGAGGCCAATGAGCAGTTCTTC.

The CDR3 loop is CAWRPRGGETQYF. The CDR3 DNA sequence: TGTGCCTGGAGACCGCGGGGAGGAGAGACCCAGTACTTC. V and J are TRBV30 and TRBJ2-5, with D possibly matching TRBD2 (6 bases). The V and J ends lost 3 bases and 4 bases respectively, with 12 bases between them. The germline V gene has CDR1 GTSNPN and CDR2 SVGIG (reference sequence). The CDR3 runs 13 residues. Together with reference TRBV30 and TRBJ2-5, the CDR3 gives the full variable domain: SQTIHQWPATLVQPVGSPLSLECTVEGTSNPNLYWYRQAAGRGLQLLFYSVGIGQISSEVPQNLSASRPQDRQFILSSKKLLLSDSGFYLCAWRPRGGETQYFGPGTRLLVL.

The V and J genes are TRBV5-6 and TRBJ1-3; TRBD1 matches 7 bases. With 2 bases clipped from V and 4 bases from J, the junction kept 15 bases outside the gene matches. CDR1 and CDR2 (germline): SGHDT, YYEEEE. This CDR3 is built from 18 residues. The CDR3 here is CASSFRDSGLGYGNTIYF. The CDR3 DNA reads as TGTGCCAGCAGCTTCCGGGACAGTGGTCTGGGATACGGAAACACCATATATTTT.

The rearrangement links TRBV7-8 to TRBJ1-6, with 7 bases fitting TRBD1. V shed 4 bases and J 5 bases; nucleotides not matched to a gene: 5. The CDR3 runs 15 residues. Germline V gene lookup returns CDR1 SGHVS and CDR2 FQNEAQ. The CDR3: CASSSYGTDNSPLHF. CDR3 coding DNA: TGTGCCAGCAGCTCCTACGGGACAGATAATTCACCCCTCCACTTT.

The V call is TRBV7-9, the J call TRBJ1-3; D not resolved. Trimming took off 11 bases at V and 4 bases at J, with 15 bases between the two ends. CDR1 and CDR2 from the germline V gene are SEHNR and FQNEAQ (reference sequence). This CDR3 contains 13 residues. CDR3 bases: TGTGCCGTGGCGGCGGCGGCGGGAAACACCATATATTTT. This gives the protein CAVAAAAGNTIYF.

V gene TRBV7-2 combines with J gene TRBJ1-1; 7 bases match TRBD1. Germline V CDR1 and CDR2: SGHTA, FQGNSA. There are 15 residues in the CDR3. J was trimmed by 0 bases and V by 5 bases; bases with no gene match: 6. CDR3 nucleotides: TGTGCCAGCAGCCCTCGACAGGGACTGAACACTGAAGCTTTCTTT. This sequence encodes CASSPRQGLNTEAFF.

V gene TRBV27 combines with J gene TRBJ1-1; 7 bases are a match to TRBD1. Germline V CDR1 and CDR2: MNHEY, SMNVEV (reference sequence). Trimming at V came to 5 bases and at J to 5 bases, leaving 8 bases not matched to a gene. This CDR3 is built from 14 residues. The CDR3 protein is CASSLTTGRTEAFF. The DNA for the CDR3 is TGTGCCAGCAGTCTAACGACAGGGAGAACTGAAGCTTTCTTT.

This clone showed up just a few times. The chain has TRBV27 and TRBJ1-3, with no clear D. V was trimmed by 7 bases and J by 4 bases, leaving 14 bases between them. The CDR3 loop spans 14 amino acids. The germline gives CDR1 MNHEY, CDR2 SMNVEV (reference sequence). In DNA, the CDR3 is TGTGCCAGCAAAACCGGAGGAGTAGGAAACACCATATATTTT. This encodes CASKTGGVGNTIYF.

V usage is TRBV3-1 (or the pseudogene TRBV3-2) and J usage is TRBJ1-4; no clear D. The CDR3 runs 15 residues. CDR1 is LGHDT, CDR2 YNNKEL, per germline (reference sequence). V shed 0 bases and J shed 8 bases, with 13 bases lying between them. CDR3 region: CASSQEWSGGEKLFF. The CDR3 DNA sequence: TGTGCCAGCAGCCAAGAATGGAGTGGAGGGGAAAAACTGTTTTTT.

The genes are TRBV5-1 and TRBJ1-3; 7 nucleotides agree with TRBD1. The CDR3 is 14 residues long. V was clipped by 3 bases and J by 10 bases; unmatched bases: 10. CDR1 and CDR2 (germline): SGHRS, YFSETQ. The CDR3 coding sequence is TGCGCCAGCAGCTCCCAAACTCCACAGGGGACCATATATTTT. It is translated as CASSSQTPQGTIYF.

J is TRBJ2-6 and V is TRBV12-5; a possible D gene is TRBD1 (6 bases). Per the germline V gene, CDR1 is LGHNT and CDR2 is FRNRAP. Trimming stripped 4 bases from V and 0 bases from J, with 13 bases between. The CDR3 spans 17 residues. CDR3 DNA: TGTGCTAGTGGTTCCGGACAGACCTCCTCTGGGGCCAACGTCCTGACTTTC. Translated, it gives CASGSGQTSSGANVLTF.

This chain uses TRBV15 with TRBJ2-5; no reliable D call. This CDR3 is 14 amino acids long. Germline V gives CDR1 LNHNV, CDR2 YYDKDF (reference sequence). Trimming left V 1 base short and J 5 bases short, with 11 bases between. The CDR3 loop reads CATSRGTSAETQYF. CDR3 bases: TGTGCCACCAGCAGAGGCACCTCCGCGGAGACCCAGTACTTC. Based on the CDR3 plus reference TRBV15 and TRBJ2-5, the full variable domain is DAMVIQNPRYQVTQFGKPVTLSCSQTLNHNVMYWYQQKSSQAPKLLFHYYDKDFNNEADTPDNFQSRRPNTSFCFLDIRSPGLGDTAMYLCATSRGTSAETQYFGPGTRLLVL.

The V and J genes are TRBV7-9 and TRBJ1-1; D gene unclear. Trimming removed 0 bases from V and 2 bases from J, with 13 bases in between. The CDR3 is 16 residues long. Germline values: CDR1 SEHNR, CDR2 FQNEAQ (reference sequence). CDR3 region: CASSLARSSRNTEAFF. In DNA form, the CDR3 reads TGTGCCAGCAGCTTAGCGAGGTCAAGTAGAAACACTGAAGCTTTCTTT.

V and J are TRBV6-5 and TRBJ1-3, with TRBD1 matching 9 bases. CDR1 is MNHEY and CDR2 is SVGAGI in the germline V gene. The CDR3 has 15 amino acids. V lost 5 bases to trimming and J lost 4 bases; unmatched junction nucleotides: 6. CDR3 sequence: CASSPQGARGNTIYF. The DNA for the CDR3 is TGTGCCAGCAGTCCACAGGGGGCGCGGGGAAACACCATATATTTT.

The gene calls are TRBV12-3 or TRBV12-4 and TRBJ1-2; possibly TRBD1 for D (5 bases). CDR3 length equals 13 residues. The V end was cut by 6 bases, the J end by 4 bases, with 12 bases between. This chain's CDR3 is CASRQQGFYGYTF. The CDR3 coding sequence is TGTGCCAGCAGACAGCAGGGATTCTATGGCTACACCTTC.

This chain joins TRBV18 and TRBJ1-1; D remains unclear. This CDR3 has 13 amino acids. Trimming cost V 3 bases and J 6 bases, with 11 bases left between them. The germline CDR1 and CDR2 sequences are KGHSH and LQKENI. CDR3 amino acids: CASSPPSRAEAFF. The CDR3 region has the DNA TGTGCCAGCTCACCCCCCAGCCGGGCTGAAGCTTTCTTT.

This clone appeared a single time. The rearrangement links TRBV7-9 to TRBJ2-1; TRBD2 matches 10 bases. The CDR3 runs 16 residues. After removal of 6 bases from V and 5 bases from J, the junction contained 10 bases not matched to a gene. Germline values: CDR1 SEHNR, CDR2 FQNEAQ (reference sequence). The CDR3 DNA reads TGTGCCAGCAGACAAATCGGGACTAGCGCAGACAATGAGCAGTTCTTC. Translating gives CASRQIGTSADNEQFF. The full variable domain, completed using reference TRBV7-9 and TRBJ2-1, is DTGVSQNPRHKITKRGQNVTFRCDPISEHNRLYWYRQTLGQGPEFLTYFQNEAQLEKSRLLSDRFSAERPKGSFSTLEIQRTEQGDSAMYLCASRQIGTSADNEQFFGPGTRLTVL.

This clone has a handful of counts. The V and J genes are TRBV5-1 and TRBJ2-5; D gene ambiguous. The CDR3 is 13 amino acids. The V gene lost 0 bases and the J gene lost 2 bases, with 5 bases spanning the gap. Germline V gives CDR1 SGHRS, CDR2 YFSETQ. CDR3 in amino acids: CASSLAPQETQYF. CDR3 nucleotide sequence: TGCGCCAGCAGCTTGGCCCCACAAGAGACCCAGTACTTC.

This rearrangement joins TRBV27 to TRBJ2-1, with D possibly TRBD2 on 6 matching bases. This CDR3 region has 15 residues. Germline CDR1 MNHEY, CDR2 SMNVEV (reference sequence). Trimming removed 6 bases from V and 9 bases from J, with 21 bases in between. The chain's CDR3 is CASRPGLRGDSEQFF. In nucleotides, the CDR3 is TGTGCCAGCAGACCGGGACTCAGAGGCGATAGTGAGCAGTTCTTC.

This chain uses TRBV18 with TRBJ2-2; TRBD2 is a possible D gene (6 bases). Germline CDR1 reads KGHSH; CDR2 reads LQKENI. This CDR3 contains 13 residues. V lost 6 bases to trimming and J lost 10 bases, with 15 bases between them. The CDR3 is CASSRPGEEELFF. For the CDR3, the DNA is TGTGCCAGCTCCCGCCCGGGGGAGGAGGAGCTGTTTTTT.

The chain couples TRBV2 to TRBJ2-7; possible D gene TRBD2, 7 bases. In germline, CDR1 is SNHLY, CDR2 FYNNEI. Trimming pared 8 bases from V and 1 base from J, leaving 12 bases between. CDR3 length: 13 residues. CDR3 sequence: CASGGDISYEQYF. The CDR3 region has the DNA TGTGCCAGCGGGGGGGACATTTCCTACGAGCAGTACTTC. The full variable domain, completed using reference TRBV2 and TRBJ2-7, is EPEVTQTPSHQVTQMGQEVILRCVPISNHLYFYWYRQILGQKVEFLVSFYNNEISEKSEIFDDQFSVERPDGSNFTLKIRSTKLEDSAMYFCASGGDISYEQYFGPGTRLTVT.